A selection of T cell receptor beta chains follows, all from one sample in a study of T cell repertoires in cytomegalovirus infection. In TCRdb, the reads were re-called with MiXCR into one record per CDR3 protein. The sample yields 800,000 to 950,000 distinct CDR3 sequences, 30% to 35% seen once. Their target antigens are unknown. Here the sequenced sample was cultured CD8+ T cells from PBMCs, taken from culture after CMV antigen stimulation. These receptors were collected from a human donor in good health (CMV status not recorded). Some clones in this sample may be carry-over from other donors' samples. Each CDR3 is given with its conserved first and last residue. D genes are given only for firm matches. The size field is filled for only some rows; it gives once, few, many or a size class.

clone size	J gene	V gene	D gene	CDR3 protein	CDR3 DNA
many	TRBJ1-5	TRBV7-8	TRBD1	CASSLDNRGGNQPQHF	TGTGCCAGCAGCTTAGACAACAGGGGAGGCAATCAGCCCCAGCATTTT
-	TRBJ1-6	TRBV15	-	CATSRDGGDSSPLHF	TGTGCCACCAGCAGAGATGGGGGGGACTCTTCACCCCTCCACTTT
-	TRBJ1-5	TRBV6-2/TRBV6-3	-	CASSLYSNNQPQHF	TGTGCCAGCAGCCTATACAGTAACAATCAGCCCCAGCATTTT
many	TRBJ2-2	TRBV4-1	TRBD2	CASRTVERGGTGELFF	TGCGCCAGCAGAACGGTTGAGCGGGGGGGAACCGGGGAGCTGTTTTTT
-	TRBJ1-1	TRBV5-4	-	CASSLWDRAFNTEAFF	TGTGCCAGCAGCTTGTGGGACCGAGCCTTCAACACTGAAGCTTTCTTT
few	TRBJ1-2	TRBV7-3	TRBD1	CASSSTGVGGYTF	TGTGCCAGCAGCTCTACAGGGGTGGGAGGCTACACCTTC
few	TRBJ1-2	TRBV24-1	-	CATSDTGWSGYTF	TGTGCCACCAGCGACACAGGGTGGAGTGGCTACACCTTC
-	TRBJ2-2	TRBV10-3	-	CAISEPLNPTTKELFF	TGTGCCATCAGTGAGCCCCTGAACCCGACGACTAAGGAGCTGTTTTTT
-	TRBJ2-7	TRBV2	-	CASRGGLSGHEQYF	TGTGCCAGCAGGGGGGGGCTTAGCGGCCACGAGCAGTACTTC
few	TRBJ2-7	TRBV7-6	-	CASSLELAMVYEQYF	TGTGCCAGCAGCTTAGAACTTGCCATGGTATACGAGCAGTACTTC
many	TRBJ1-2	TRBV9	TRBD1	CASSVSDRGDNYGYTF	TGTGCCAGCAGCGTATCTGACAGGGGAGATAACTATGGCTACACCTTC
many	TRBJ2-1	TRBV7-6	-	CASSVLGAGNPYNEQFF	TGTGCCAGCAGCGTCTTAGGGGCGGGGAACCCCTACAATGAGCAGTTCTTC
-	TRBJ2-3	TRBV7-6	-	CASYSGGARIDTQYF	TGTGCCAGCTACAGTGGGGGGGCCCGGATAGATACGCAGTATTTT
many	TRBJ2-4	TRBV7-2	-	CASSLVPVASPTTKNIQYF	TGTGCCAGCAGCTTAGTACCTGTCGCGAGTCCCACAACCAAAAACATTCAGTACTTC
many	TRBJ2-1	TRBV7-2	TRBD1	CASSPAGTGYNEQFF	TGTGCCAGCAGCCCTGCCGGGACAGGGTACAATGAGCAGTTCTTC
-	TRBJ2-3	TRBV25-1	-	CASSVRVGDTQYF	TGTGCCAGCAGTGTCAGAGTGGGAGATACGCAGTATTTT
few	TRBJ2-5	TRBV7-9	TRBD2	CASSPTGGERETQYF	TGTGCCAGCAGCCCCACGGGAGGGGAGAGGGAGACCCAGTACTTC
once	TRBJ2-3	TRBV7-3	TRBD1	CASSSGTGNRDTQYF	TGTGCCAGCAGCTCCGGGACAGGGAATCGAGATACGCAGTATTTT
many	TRBJ2-2	TRBV7-8	-	CASSRPSRGRGAHTGELFF	TGTGCCAGCAGCCGCCCGTCCCGTGGCCGGGGGGCACACACCGGGGAGCTGTTTTTT
-	TRBJ1-1	TRBV7-6	-	CASRSPEAFARDTEVPNTEAFF	TGTGCCAGCAGATCACCAGAGGCCTTTGCCCGGGACACTGAAGTCCCGAACACTGAAGCTTTCTTT
few	TRBJ2-1	TRBV12-3/TRBV12-4	TRBD2	CASTLTSGGAWEQFF	TGTGCCAGCACCTTAACTAGCGGGGGGGCGTGGGAGCAGTTCTTC
few	TRBJ1-2	TRBV7-9	TRBD1	CASSFGSGGGYTF	TGTGCCAGCAGCTTCGGGTCAGGGGGTGGCTACACCTTC
many	TRBJ2-2	TRBV12-3/TRBV12-4	-	CASSFVLDNTANTGELFF	TGTGCCAGCAGTTTTGTTCTTGACAACACGGCGAACACCGGGGAGCTGTTTTTT
medium-sized	TRBJ1-1	TRBV7-2	-	CASSFSQEGPLEAFF	TGTGCCAGCAGCTTCTCCCAAGAGGGCCCACTGGAAGCTTTCTTT
few	TRBJ1-1	TRBV7-6	TRBD1	CASSLGDRGAEAFF	TGTGCCAGCAGCTTGGGGGACAGGGGAGCTGAAGCTTTCTTT
-	TRBJ2-2	TRBV12-3/TRBV12-4	-	CASSLSGRPTGELFF	TGTGCCAGCAGTTTATCGGGGCGCCCCACCGGGGAGCTGTTTTTT
-	TRBJ1-3	TRBV7-2	TRBD1	CASSQRTGAGNTIYF	TGTGCCAGCAGCCAACGGACAGGGGCTGGAAACACCATATATTTT
-	TRBJ2-4	TRBV2	TRBD1	CASSPGTGLSIQYF	TGTGCCAGCAGCCCCGGGACAGGTCTGAGCATTCAGTACTTC
few	TRBJ2-7	TRBV7-6	-	CASSTGPEVYEQYF	TGTGCCAGCAGCACGGGCCCGGAGGTCTACGAGCAGTACTTC
-	TRBJ2-6	TRBV27	TRBD2	CASRWSGLAGGISGANVLTF	TGTGCCAGCAGGTGGTCAGGCCTAGCGGGGGGTATCTCTGGGGCCAACGTCCTGACTTTC
many	TRBJ2-3	TRBV7-2	-	CASSLEVADTQYF	TGTGCCAGCAGCTTAGAAGTTGCAGATACGCAGTATTTT
-	TRBJ2-3	TRBV7-9	-	CASSLGTTEHTDTQYF	TGTGCCAGCAGCTTAGGTACTACCGAACACACAGATACGCAGTATTTT
few	TRBJ2-3	TRBV7-9	TRBD2	CASSKEGGGRLKTQYF	TGTGCCAGCAGCAAAGAGGGCGGGGGTCGGTTGAAGACGCAGTATTTT
-	TRBJ2-6	TRBV7-3	TRBD1	CASSQQGAGANVLTF	TGTGCCAGCAGCCAACAGGGGGCTGGGGCCAACGTCCTGACTTTC
-	TRBJ1-2	TRBV6-6	-	CASSYQDGAFYGYTF	TGTGCCAGCAGTTACCAGGACGGAGCATTCTATGGCTACACCTTC
-	TRBJ2-3	TRBV2	TRBD1	CASSVGTGASTDTQYF	TGTGCCAGCAGTGTCGGGACAGGCGCTAGCACAGATACGCAGTATTTT
-	TRBJ1-4	TRBV9	-	CASSVVAGAREKLFF	TGTGCCAGCAGCGTAGTCGCGGGGGCCAGGGAAAAACTGTTTTTT
few	TRBJ1-1	TRBV6-6	TRBD1	CASSTPTGSGTEAFF	TGTGCCAGCAGTACCCCGACAGGGTCGGGCACTGAAGCTTTCTTT
-	TRBJ1-5	TRBV20-1	-	CSARGAWYNQPQHF	TGCAGTGCCAGGGGAGCCTGGTACAATCAGCCCCAGCATTTT
-	TRBJ2-5	TRBV7-9	TRBD2	CASSSTTSGRRQETQYF	TGTGCCAGCAGCTCAACGACTAGCGGGAGACGGCAAGAGACCCAGTACTTC
-	TRBJ2-3	TRBV20-1	TRBD2	CSASRTSGKADTQYF	TGCAGTGCTTCCCGGACTAGCGGGAAGGCAGATACGCAGTATTTT
-	TRBJ2-2	TRBV5-4	-	CASSDQGRSTGELFF	TGTGCCAGCAGCGACCAGGGAAGGAGCACCGGGGAGCTGTTTTTT
-	TRBJ2-1	TRBV7-9	-	CASSPSPGTSYNEQFF	TGTGCCAGCAGTCCCTCTCCCGGGACAAGTTACAATGAGCAGTTCTTC
few	TRBJ2-2	TRBV7-2	-	CASSSEGYTGELFF	TGTGCCAGCAGCTCTGAGGGGTACACCGGGGAGCTGTTTTTT
few	TRBJ1-1	TRBV6-5	TRBD1	CASSHTGVAEAFF	TGTGCCAGCAGTCACACAGGGGTTGCTGAAGCTTTCTTT
-	TRBJ1-1	TRBV11-1	-	CASSGTQPLTEAFF	TGTGCCAGCAGCGGGACACAACCGCTCACTGAAGCTTTCTTT
-	TRBJ1-2	TRBV28	TRBD1	CASSLVGTGLPDGYGYTF	TGTGCCAGCAGTTTGGTCGGGACAGGACTGCCGGATGGCTATGGCTACACCTTC
many	TRBJ2-3	TRBV7-2	TRBD1	CASSSRDRVPTDTQYF	TGTGCCAGCAGCTCCCGGGACAGGGTACCCACAGATACGCAGTATTTT
few	TRBJ2-7	TRBV4-1	TRBD2	CASSPTGTSQNEQYF	TGCGCCAGCAGCCCAACCGGGACTAGCCAGAACGAGCAGTACTTC
few	TRBJ1-6	TRBV5-1	-	CASRYTGSNSPLHF	TGCGCCAGCAGATATACCGGGTCTAATTCACCCCTCCACTTT
few	TRBJ2-1	TRBV4-1	TRBD1	CASSQFGTGGSYNEQFF	TGCGCCAGCAGCCAGTTCGGGACAGGCGGCTCCTACAATGAGCAGTTCTTC
few	TRBJ2-1	TRBV7-2	TRBD2	CASSGWGGSSYNEQFF	TGTGCCAGCAGTGGATGGGGGGGGAGCTCCTACAATGAGCAGTTCTTC
few	TRBJ1-6	TRBV28	TRBD1	CASSWTGIDSPLHF	TGTGCCAGCAGTTGGACAGGGATTGATTCACCCCTCCACTTT